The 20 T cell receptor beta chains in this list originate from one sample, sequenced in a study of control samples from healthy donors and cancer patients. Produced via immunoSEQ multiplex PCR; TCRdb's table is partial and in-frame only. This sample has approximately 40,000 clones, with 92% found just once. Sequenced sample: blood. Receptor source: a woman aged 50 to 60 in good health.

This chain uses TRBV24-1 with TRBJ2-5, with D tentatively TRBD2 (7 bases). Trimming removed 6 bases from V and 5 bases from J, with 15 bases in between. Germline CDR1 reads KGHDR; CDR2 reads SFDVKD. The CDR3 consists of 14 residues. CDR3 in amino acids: CATSRSAGAETQYF. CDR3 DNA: TGTGCCACCAGTCGCAGTGCGGGGGCTGAGACCCAGTACTTC.

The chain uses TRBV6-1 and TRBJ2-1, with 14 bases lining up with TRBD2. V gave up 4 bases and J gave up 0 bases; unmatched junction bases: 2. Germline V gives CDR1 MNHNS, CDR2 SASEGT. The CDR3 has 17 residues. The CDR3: CASSAGTSGGSYNEQFF. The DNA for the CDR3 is TGTGCCAGCAGTGCGGGGACTAGCGGGGGCTCCTACAATGAGCAGTTCTTC.

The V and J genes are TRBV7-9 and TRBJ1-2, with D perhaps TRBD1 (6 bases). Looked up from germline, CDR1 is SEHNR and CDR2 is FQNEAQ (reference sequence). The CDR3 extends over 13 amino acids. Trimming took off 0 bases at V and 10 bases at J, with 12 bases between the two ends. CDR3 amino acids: CASSLAAGDVYTF. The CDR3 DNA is TGTGCCAGCAGCTTAGCGGCAGGGGACGTCTACACCTTC. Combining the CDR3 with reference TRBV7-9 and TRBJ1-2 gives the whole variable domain DTGVSQNPRHKITKRGQNVTFRCDPISEHNRLYWYRQTLGQGPEFLTYFQNEAQLEKSRLLSDRFSAERPKGSFSTLEIQRTEQGDSAMYLCASSLAAGDVYTFGSGTRLTVV.

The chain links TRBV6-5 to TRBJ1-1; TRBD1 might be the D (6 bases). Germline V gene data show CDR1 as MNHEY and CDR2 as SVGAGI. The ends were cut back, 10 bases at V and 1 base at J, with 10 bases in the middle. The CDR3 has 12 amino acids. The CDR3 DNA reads TGTGCCACCGGACAGACGAACACTGAAGCTTTCTTT. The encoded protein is CATGQTNTEAFF.

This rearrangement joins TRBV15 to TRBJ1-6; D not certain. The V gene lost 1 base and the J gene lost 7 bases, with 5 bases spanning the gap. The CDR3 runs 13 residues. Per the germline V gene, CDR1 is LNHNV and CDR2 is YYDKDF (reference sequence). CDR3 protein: CATSRGVNSPLHF. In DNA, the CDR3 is TGTGCCACCAGCAGAGGGGTCAATTCACCCCTCCACTTT.

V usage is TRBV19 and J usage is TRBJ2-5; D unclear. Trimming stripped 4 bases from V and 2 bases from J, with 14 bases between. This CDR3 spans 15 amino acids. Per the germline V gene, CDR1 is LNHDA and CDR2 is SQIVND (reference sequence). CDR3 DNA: TGTGCCAGTAGTAACCGCGATAGAGGACAAGAGACCCAGTACTTC. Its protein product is CASSNRDRGQETQYF.

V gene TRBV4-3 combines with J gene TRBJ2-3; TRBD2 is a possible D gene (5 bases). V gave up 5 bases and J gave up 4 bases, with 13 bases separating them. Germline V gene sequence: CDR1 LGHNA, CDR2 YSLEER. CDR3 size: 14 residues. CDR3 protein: CASSFGERPDTQYF. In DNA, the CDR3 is TGCGCCAGCAGCTTCGGGGAGAGACCAGATACGCAGTATTTT.

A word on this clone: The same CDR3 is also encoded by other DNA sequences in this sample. The CDR3 sequence: CASSSNTDTQYF. CDR3 nucleotide sequence: TGTGCCAGCAGTTCCAATACAGATACGCAGTATTTT. The chain recombines TRBV12-3 or TRBV12-4 with TRBJ2-3, with unresolved D. V lost 4 bases to trimming and J lost 3 bases, with 5 bases between them. CDR3 length equals 12 residues.

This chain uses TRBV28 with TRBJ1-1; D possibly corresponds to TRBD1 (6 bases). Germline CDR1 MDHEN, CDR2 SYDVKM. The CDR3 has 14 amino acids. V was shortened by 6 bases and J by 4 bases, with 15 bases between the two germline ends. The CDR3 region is CASSSQGQLTEAFF. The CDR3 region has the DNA TGTGCCAGCAGCTCACAGGGACAACTCACTGAAGCTTTCTTT.

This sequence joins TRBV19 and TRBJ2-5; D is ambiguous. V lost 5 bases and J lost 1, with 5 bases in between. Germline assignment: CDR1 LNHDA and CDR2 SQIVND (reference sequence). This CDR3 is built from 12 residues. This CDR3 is CASSHSQETQYF. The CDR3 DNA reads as TGTGCCAGTAGTCATAGCCAAGAGACCCAGTACTTC.

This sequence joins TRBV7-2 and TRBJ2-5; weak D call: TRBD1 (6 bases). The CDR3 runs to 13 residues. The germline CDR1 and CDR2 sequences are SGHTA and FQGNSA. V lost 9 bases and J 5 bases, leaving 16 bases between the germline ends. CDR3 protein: CASNQGLVETQYF. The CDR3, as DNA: TGTGCCAGTAACCAGGGGCTAGTTGAGACCCAGTACTTC.

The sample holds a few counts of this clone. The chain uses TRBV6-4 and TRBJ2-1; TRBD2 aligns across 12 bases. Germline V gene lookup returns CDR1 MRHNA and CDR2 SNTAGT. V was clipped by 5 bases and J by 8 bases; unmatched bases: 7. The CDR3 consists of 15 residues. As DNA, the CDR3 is TGTGCCAGCAGTACTACTAGCGGGGGGTTTGATGAGCAGTTCTTC. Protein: CASSTTSGGFDEQFF.

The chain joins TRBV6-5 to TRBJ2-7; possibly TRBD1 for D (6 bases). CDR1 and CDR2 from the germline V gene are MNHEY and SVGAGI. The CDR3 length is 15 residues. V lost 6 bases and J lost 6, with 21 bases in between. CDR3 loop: CASRLRGSRTSEQYF. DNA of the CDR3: TGTGCCAGCAGGCTCAGGGGCAGCAGGACGTCCGAGCAGTACTTC.

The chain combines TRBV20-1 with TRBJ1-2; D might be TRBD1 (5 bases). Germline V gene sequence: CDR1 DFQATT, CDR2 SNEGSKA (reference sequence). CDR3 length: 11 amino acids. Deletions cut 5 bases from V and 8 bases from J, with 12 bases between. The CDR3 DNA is TGCAGTGCTCGTTCGGGGCCCGGCTACACCTTC. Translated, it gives CSARSGPGYTF.

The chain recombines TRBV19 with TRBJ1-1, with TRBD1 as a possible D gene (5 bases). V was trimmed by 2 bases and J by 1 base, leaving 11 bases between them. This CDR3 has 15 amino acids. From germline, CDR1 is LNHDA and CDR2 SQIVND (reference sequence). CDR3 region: CASSISGGRNTEAFF. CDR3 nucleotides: TGTGCCAGTAGTATAAGTGGGGGGAGGAACACTGAAGCTTTCTTT. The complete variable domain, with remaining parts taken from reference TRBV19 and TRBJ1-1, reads DGGITQSPKYLFRKEGQNVTLSCEQNLNHDAMYWYRQDPGQGLRLIYYSQIVNDFQKGDIAEGYSVSREKKESFPLTVTSAQKNPTAFYLCASSISGGRNTEAFFGQGTRLTVV.

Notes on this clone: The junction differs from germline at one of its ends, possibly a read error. This CDR3 is CATSRDRRSGLF. Written as DNA, the CDR3 is TGTGCCACCAGCAGAGATAGGCGGAGCGGGCTCTTC. The chain couples TRBV15 to TRBJ1-2; D is ambiguous. CDR1 LNHNV and CDR2 YYDKDF come from the germline V gene (reference sequence). The CDR3 is 12 amino acids.

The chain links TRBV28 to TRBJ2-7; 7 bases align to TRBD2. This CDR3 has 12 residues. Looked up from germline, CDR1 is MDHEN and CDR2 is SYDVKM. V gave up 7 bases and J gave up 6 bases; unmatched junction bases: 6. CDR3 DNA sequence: TGTGCCAGCACCCCATGGGGGGGCGAGCAGTACTTC. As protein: CASTPWGGEQYF.

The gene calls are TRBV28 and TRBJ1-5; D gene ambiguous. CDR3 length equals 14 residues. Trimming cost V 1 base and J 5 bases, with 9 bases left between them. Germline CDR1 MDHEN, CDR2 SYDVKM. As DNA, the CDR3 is TGTGCCAGCAGTTTATTCAGAACTCATCAGCCCCAGCATTTT. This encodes CASSLFRTHQPQHF. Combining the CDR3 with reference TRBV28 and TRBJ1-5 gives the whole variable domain DVKVTQSSRYLVKRTGEKVFLECVQDMDHENMFWYRQDPGLGLRLIYFSYDVKMKEKGDIPEGYSVSREKKERFSLILESASTNQTSMYLCASSLFRTHQPQHFGDGTRLSIL.

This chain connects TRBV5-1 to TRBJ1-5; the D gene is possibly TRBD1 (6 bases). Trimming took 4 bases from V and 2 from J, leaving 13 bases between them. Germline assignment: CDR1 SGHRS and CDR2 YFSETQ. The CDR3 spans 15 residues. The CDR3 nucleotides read TGCGCCAGCAGCGTAACAGGGTCGCGCAATCAGCCCCAGCATTTT. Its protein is CASSVTGSRNQPQHF.

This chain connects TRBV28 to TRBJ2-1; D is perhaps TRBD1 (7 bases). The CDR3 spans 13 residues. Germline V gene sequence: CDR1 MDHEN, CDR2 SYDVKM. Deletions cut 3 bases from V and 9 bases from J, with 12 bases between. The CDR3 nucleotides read TGTGCCAGCAGTTTGGCAGGGGGAGGTGAGCAGTTCTTC. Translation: CASSLAGGGEQFF.